This T cell receptor (beta chain) was retrieved from a study of response to subunit inactivated influenza vaccine. TCRdb independently ran MiXCR on the RT-PCR reads; one entry per CDR3 protein. The data show about 300,000 distinct CDR3 sequences, approximately 20% seen once. This CDR3 contains 15 residues. This specimen was PBMCs from blood, taken less than 22 months after vaccination. This chain joins TRBV21-1 and TRBJ2-7; no check of the table's D call, TRBD2, against the DNA was made. TRBV21-1 is reported as a pseudogene. The TCR originated in a man between 50 and 75 years old who received an inactivated influenza vaccine. This CDR3 is CASSDGTSGTYEQYF. The CDR3 bases are TGTGCCAGCAGCGACGGGACTAGCGGGACCTACGAGCAGTACTTC.